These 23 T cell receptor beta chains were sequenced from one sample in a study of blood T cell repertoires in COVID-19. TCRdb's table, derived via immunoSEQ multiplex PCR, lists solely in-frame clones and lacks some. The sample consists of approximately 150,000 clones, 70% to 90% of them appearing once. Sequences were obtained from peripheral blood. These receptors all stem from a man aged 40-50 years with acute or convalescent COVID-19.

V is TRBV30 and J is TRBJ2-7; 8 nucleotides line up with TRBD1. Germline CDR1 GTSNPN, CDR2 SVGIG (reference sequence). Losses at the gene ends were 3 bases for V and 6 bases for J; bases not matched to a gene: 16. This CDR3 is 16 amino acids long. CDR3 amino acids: CAWRPGLKTGVSEQYF. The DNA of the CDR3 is TGTGCCTGGAGGCCTGGGTTGAAGACAGGGGTTTCCGAGCAGTACTTC.

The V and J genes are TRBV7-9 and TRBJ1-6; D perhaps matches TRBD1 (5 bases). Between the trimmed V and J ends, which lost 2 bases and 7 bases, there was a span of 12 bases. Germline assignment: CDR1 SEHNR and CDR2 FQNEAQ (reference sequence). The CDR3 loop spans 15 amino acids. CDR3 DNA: TGTGCCAGCAGCTTAATGGGAACAGGCAATTCACCCCTCCACTTT. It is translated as CASSLMGTGNSPLHF.

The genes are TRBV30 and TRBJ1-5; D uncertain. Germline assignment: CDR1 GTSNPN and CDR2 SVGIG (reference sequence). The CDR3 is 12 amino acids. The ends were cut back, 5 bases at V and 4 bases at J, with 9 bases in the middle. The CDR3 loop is CAWGTRNQPQHF. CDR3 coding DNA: TGTGCCTGGGGCACGAGGAATCAGCCCCAGCATTTT.

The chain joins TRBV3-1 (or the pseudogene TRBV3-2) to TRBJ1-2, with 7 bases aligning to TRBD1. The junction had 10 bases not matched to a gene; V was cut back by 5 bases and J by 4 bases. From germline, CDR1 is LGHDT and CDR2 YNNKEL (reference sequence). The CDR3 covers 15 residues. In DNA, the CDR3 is TGTGCCAGCAGCTCCCACAGGGGAGTCGGCTATGGCTACACCTTC. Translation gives CASSSHRGVGYGYTF.

This CDR3 is CATTGGKGGELFF. The CDR3 DNA follows: TGTGCCACCACAGGGGGAAAAGGCGGGGAGCTGTTTTTT. The chain combines TRBV12-3 or TRBV12-4 with TRBJ2-2, with TRBD1 matching over 8 bases. V trimming: 10 bases; J trimming: 7 bases; junction bases outside the gene matches: 8. The CDR3 sequence is 13 residues long.

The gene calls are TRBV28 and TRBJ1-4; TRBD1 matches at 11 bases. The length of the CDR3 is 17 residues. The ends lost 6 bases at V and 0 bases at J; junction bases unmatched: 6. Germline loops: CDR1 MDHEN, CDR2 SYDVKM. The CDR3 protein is CASRGTGGIATNEKLFF. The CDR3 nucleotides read TGTGCCAGCAGGGGGACAGGGGGGATTGCAACTAATGAAAAACTGTTTTTT.

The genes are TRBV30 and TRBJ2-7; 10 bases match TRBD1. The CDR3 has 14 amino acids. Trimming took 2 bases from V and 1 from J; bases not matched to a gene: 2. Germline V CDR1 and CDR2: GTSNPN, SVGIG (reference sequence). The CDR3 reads CAWSRTGGSYEQYF. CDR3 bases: TGTGCCTGGAGTAGGACAGGGGGGTCCTACGAGCAGTACTTC.

The CDR3 spells CASIRGNYGYTF. CDR3 nucleotides: TGTGCCAGTATCCGCGGGAACTATGGCTACACCTTC. V and J are TRBV19 and TRBJ1-2, with D unclear. V lost 7 bases and J lost 2, with 8 bases in between. Germline assignment: CDR1 LNHDA and CDR2 SQIVND (reference sequence). The CDR3 totals 12 residues.

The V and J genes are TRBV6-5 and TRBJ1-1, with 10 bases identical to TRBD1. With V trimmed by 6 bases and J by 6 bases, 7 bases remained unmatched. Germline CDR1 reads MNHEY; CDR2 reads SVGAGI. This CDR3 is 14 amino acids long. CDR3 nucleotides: TGTGCCAGCAGGACGGACAGGGGGTTCGCTGAAGCTTTCTTT. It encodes CASRTDRGFAEAFF.

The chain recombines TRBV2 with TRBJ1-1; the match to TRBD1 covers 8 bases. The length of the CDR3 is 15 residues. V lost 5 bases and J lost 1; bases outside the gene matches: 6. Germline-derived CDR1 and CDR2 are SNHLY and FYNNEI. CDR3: CASSKVGQENTEAFF. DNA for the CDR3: TGTGCCAGCAGTAAGGTGGGACAGGAGAACACTGAAGCTTTCTTT.

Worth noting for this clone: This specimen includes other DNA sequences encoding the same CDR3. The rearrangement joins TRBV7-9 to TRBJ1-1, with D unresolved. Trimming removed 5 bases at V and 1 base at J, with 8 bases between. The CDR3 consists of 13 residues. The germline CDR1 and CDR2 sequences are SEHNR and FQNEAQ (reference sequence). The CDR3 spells CASSLSRNTEAFF. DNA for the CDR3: TGTGCCAGCAGCCTTAGCCGGAACACTGAAGCTTTCTTT.

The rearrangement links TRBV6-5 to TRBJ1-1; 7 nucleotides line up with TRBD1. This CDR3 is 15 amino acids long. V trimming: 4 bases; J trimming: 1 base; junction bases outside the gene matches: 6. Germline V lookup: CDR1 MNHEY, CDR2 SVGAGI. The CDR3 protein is CASSSPWTGNTEAFF. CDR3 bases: TGTGCCAGCAGTTCTCCTTGGACAGGGAACACTGAAGCTTTCTTT.

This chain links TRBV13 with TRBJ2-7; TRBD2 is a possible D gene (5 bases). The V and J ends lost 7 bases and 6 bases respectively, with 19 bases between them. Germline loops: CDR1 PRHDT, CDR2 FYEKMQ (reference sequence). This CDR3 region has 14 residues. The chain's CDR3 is CASTNGRGLGEQYF. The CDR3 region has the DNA TGTGCCAGCACTAACGGGCGAGGGCTCGGCGAGCAGTACTTC. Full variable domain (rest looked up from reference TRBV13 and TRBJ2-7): AAGVIQSPRHLIKEKRETATLKCYPIPRHDTVYWYQQGPGQDPQFLISFYEKMQSDKGSIPDRFSAQQFSDYHSELNMSSLELGDSALYFCASTNGRGLGEQYFGPGTRLTVT.

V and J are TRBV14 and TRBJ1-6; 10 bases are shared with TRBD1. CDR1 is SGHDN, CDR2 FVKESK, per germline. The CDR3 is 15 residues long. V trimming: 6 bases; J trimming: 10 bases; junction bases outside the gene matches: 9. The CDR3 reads CASSPTGTGDSPLHF. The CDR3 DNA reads TGTGCCAGCAGTCCAACCGGGACAGGGGACTCACCCCTCCACTTT.

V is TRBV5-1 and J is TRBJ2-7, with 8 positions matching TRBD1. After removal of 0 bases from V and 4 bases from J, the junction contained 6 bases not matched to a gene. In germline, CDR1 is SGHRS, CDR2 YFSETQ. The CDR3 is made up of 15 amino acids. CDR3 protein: CASSLAGTGGYEQYF. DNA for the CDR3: TGCGCCAGCAGCTTGGCGGGAACAGGGGGTTACGAGCAGTACTTC.

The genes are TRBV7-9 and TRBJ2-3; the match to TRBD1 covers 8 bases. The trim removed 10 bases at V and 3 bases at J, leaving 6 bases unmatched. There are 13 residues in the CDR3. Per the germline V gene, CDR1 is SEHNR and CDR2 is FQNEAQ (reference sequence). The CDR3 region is CATRTGMTDTQYF. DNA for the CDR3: TGTGCCACCCGGACAGGGATGACAGATACGCAGTATTTT. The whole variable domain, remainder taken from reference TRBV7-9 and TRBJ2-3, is DTGVSQNPRHKITKRGQNVTFRCDPISEHNRLYWYRQTLGQGPEFLTYFQNEAQLEKSRLLSDRFSAERPKGSFSTLEIQRTEQGDSAMYLCATRTGMTDTQYFGPGTRLTVL.

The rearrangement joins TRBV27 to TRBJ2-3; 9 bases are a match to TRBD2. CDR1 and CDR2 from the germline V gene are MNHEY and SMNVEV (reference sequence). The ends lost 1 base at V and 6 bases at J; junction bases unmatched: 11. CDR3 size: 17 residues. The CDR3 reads CASSLLSVAGGPDTQYF. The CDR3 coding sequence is TGTGCCAGCAGTTTATTATCGGTCGCGGGGGGGCCGGATACGCAGTATTTT.

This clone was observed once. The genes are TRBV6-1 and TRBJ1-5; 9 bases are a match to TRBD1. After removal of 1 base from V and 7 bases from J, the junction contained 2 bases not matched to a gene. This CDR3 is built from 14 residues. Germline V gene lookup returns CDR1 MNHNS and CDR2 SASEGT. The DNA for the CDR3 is TGTGCCAGCAGTGAAGTTGGACAGGGGCAGCCCCAGCATTTT. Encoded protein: CASSEVGQGQPQHF.

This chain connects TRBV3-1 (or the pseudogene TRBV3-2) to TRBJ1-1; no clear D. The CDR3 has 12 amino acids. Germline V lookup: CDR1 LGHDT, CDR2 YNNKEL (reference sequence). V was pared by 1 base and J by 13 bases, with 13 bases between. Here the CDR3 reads CASSQGPGSVFF. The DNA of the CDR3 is TGTGCCAGCAGCCAAGGTCCTGGGAGCGTTTTCTTT.

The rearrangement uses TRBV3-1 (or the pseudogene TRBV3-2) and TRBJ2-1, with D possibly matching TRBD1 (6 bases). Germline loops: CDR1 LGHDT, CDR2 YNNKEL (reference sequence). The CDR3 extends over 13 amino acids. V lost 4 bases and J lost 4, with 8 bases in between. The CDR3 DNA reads TGTGCCAGCAGCCGAACAGGGTACAATGAGCAGTTCTTC. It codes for CASSRTGYNEQFF.

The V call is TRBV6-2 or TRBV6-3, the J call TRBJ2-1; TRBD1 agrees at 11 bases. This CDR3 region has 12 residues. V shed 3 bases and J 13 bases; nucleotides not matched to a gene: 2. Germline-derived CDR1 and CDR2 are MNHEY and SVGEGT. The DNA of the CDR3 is TGTGCCAGCAGTTATGGACAGGGGGCACAGTTCTTC. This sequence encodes CASSYGQGAQFF.

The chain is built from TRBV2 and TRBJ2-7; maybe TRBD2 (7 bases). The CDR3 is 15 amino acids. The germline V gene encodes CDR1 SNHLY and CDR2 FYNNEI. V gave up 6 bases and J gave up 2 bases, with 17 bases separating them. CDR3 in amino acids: CASRANSGTTYEQYF. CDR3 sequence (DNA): TGTGCCAGCAGGGCCAACAGCGGGACAACCTACGAGCAGTACTTC.

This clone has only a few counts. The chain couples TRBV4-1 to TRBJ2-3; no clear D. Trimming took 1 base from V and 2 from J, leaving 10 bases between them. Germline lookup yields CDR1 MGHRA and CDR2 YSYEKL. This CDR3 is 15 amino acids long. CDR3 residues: CASSQGRLYTDTQYF. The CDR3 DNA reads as TGCGCCAGCAGCCAAGGGCGGCTTTACACAGATACGCAGTATTTT.